This TCR beta chain was sequenced in a study of T cells in localized non-small cell lung cancer. Sequenced by immunoSEQ multiplex PCR; TCRdb stores in-frame clones only, minus some. This table holds around 20,000 clones, more than 70% found once. The receptor was derived from a woman aged 40 to 75 with stage II squamous cell lung carcinoma. Sequencing was performed on PBMCs, taken before any cancer treatment.

The CDR3 sequence: CASRVTSSPYNEQFF. CDR3 DNA: TGCGCCAGCAGGGTCACTAGTAGCCCCTACAATGAGCAGTTCTTC. The gene calls are TRBV4-1 and TRBJ2-1, with D maybe TRBD2 (5 bases). CDR1 and CDR2 from the germline V gene are MGHRA and YSYEKL. V gave up 6 bases and J gave up 2 bases, with 14 bases separating them. The CDR3 is 15 amino acids.